Here is one TCR beta chain with its context. This specimen belongs to a study of breast tumors, draining lymph nodes, adjacent tissues. TCRdb fed the multiplex PCR reads into MiXCR, producing one record per CDR3 protein. Of tens of thousands of distinct CDR3 sequences in the sample, 35% to 40% were seen once. CDR3 length: 18 amino acids. The V and J ends lost 4 bases and 0 bases, in that order; junction bases with no gene match: 11. The V gene's germline CDR1 is SGHAT and CDR2 FQNNGV. The chain is built from TRBV11-2 and TRBJ2-1, with 8 bases aligning to TRBD2. The receptor comes from a female donor with breast cancer. Some clones in this sample may be carry-over from other donors' samples. Sequenced material: breast tumor tissue. The CDR3 DNA is TGTGCCAGCAGCTCGCCCACCTCTAGCGGGTGCTCCTACAATGAGCAGTTCTTC. Residues: CASSSPTSSGCSYNEQFF.